The entry below describes one T cell receptor beta chain. Germline V lookup: CDR1 SGHRS, CDR2 YFSETQ. CDR3 length equals 14 residues. The ends were cut back, 4 bases at V and 0 bases at J, with 10 bases in the middle. The data derive from a study of blood T cell repertoires in COVID-19. Background on the study: Italy, Spain and the United States were the sources of the convalescent and acute COVID-19 samples. T cells, B-cell-depleted T cells, or PBMCs provided the cDNA or gDNA that served as material.

Per the original data handling: Cell counts per sample came from amplifying reference gene primers. TCRdb's table, derived via immunoSEQ multiplex PCR, lists solely in-frame clones and lacks some. V and J calls and clone size are as listed in that table; D and trimming were resolved from the DNA. This sample yields under 250,000 clones, of which about 80% are seen a single time; around 2.5% belongs to the top ten. The rearrangement joins TRBV5-1 to TRBJ1-2, with D maybe TRBD1 (6 bases). What was sequenced was peripheral blood. The receptor's source is a woman between 40 and 55 years old with active or convalescent COVID-19. CDR3 DNA sequence: TGCGCCAGCAGCGGGGGCAGGGCTAACTATGGCTACACCTTC. Its translation: CASSGGRANYGYTF.